This TCR beta chain was identified in a study of cytomegalovirus exposure and HLA in healthy donors. Use of 60 Vbeta and 13 Jbeta primers characterized the PCR. Sequencing used immunoSEQ multiplex PCR; TCRdb keeps in-frame clones, though not all of them. The profile shows about 40,000 clones, about 47% of them singletons. CDR1 and CDR2 from the germline V gene are KGHSH and LQKENI. CDR3 length: 17 amino acids. V was clipped by 3 bases and J by 0 bases; unmatched bases: 7. Study-level points and caveats: For most TCR beta V segments, an earlier analysis put the productive rate at about 90% or about 30% of the time.

This donor's record omits CMV serostatus. Comment on this clone: Its antigen is unidentified.

The TCR comes from a human donor in good health. This chain links TRBV18 with TRBJ1-3; 8 bases align to TRBD1. The sequenced sample consisted of PBMCs. The DNA for the CDR3 is TGTGCCAGCTCACCGCGGGACAGGCCCTCCTCTGGAAACACCATATATTTT. It is translated as CASSPRDRPSSGNTIYF.